A selection of T cell receptor beta chains follows, all from one sample in a study of CD8 T cells in ankylosing spondylitis. Each CDR3 protein is one row after TCRdb ran MiXCR on the 5' RACE reads. The sample has around 770,000 distinct CDR3 sequences, 10% to 15% seen once. Sequencing was carried out using blood, either unsorted or a sorted T cell fraction (not recorded which). The receptors here all came from a male donor with ankylosing spondylitis. Both conserved end residues are part of each CDR3. D genes are given only for firm matches. A clone size is listed for some rows: how often the clone was seen (once, few, many), or a class if it is expanded.

D gene	CDR3 length	clone size	J gene	V gene	CDR3 DNA	CDR3 protein
TRBD2	13	few	TRBJ2-3	TRBV5-1	TGCGCCAGCAGCCAGACTAGCGGGGATACGCAGTATTTT	CASSQTSGDTQYF
.	14	many	TRBJ1-2	TRBV20-1	TGCAGTGCTAGCGATCCCGGGGAGAACTATGGCTACACCTTC	CSASDPGENYGYTF
TRBD1	15	.	TRBJ2-7	TRBV18	TGTGCCAGCTCACCAATTCCAGGGGGCAGCTACGAGCAGTACTTC	CASSPIPGGSYEQYF
.	13	.	TRBJ1-2	TRBV7-2	TGTGCCAGCAGCTGGACAGTGGGGTATGGCTACACCTTC	CASSWTVGYGYTF
TRBD1	15	.	TRBJ2-5	TRBV7-2	TGTGCCAGCAGTCTGCAGGGGGCGCGATTGGTTTCCCAGTACTTC	CASSLQGARLVSQYF
.	14	few	TRBJ2-3	TRBV6-1	TGTGCCAGCAGGGAACAGGGTATCTCAGATACGCAGTATTTT	CASREQGISDTQYF
.	13	many	TRBJ1-1	TRBV29-1	TGCAGCGCAACAGGGCAAACTGGGACTGAAGCTTTCTTT	CSATGQTGTEAFF
TRBD2	15	.	TRBJ2-7	TRBV29-1	TGCAGCGTTGGGGCTAGCGGGAGCCCCGTCGTAGAGCAGTACTTC	CSVGASGSPVVEQYF
.	17	.	TRBJ2-7	TRBV4-1	TGCGCCAGCAGCCAAGGGAGCCCGCGACTTAACCCGGGCGAGCAGTACTTC	CASSQGSPRLNPGEQYF
TRBD1	14	.	TRBJ1-2	TRBV30	TGTGCCTCCACAACCAGGGGGCCAAACTATGGCTACACCTTC	CASTTRGPNYGYTF
TRBD2	16	few	TRBJ2-3	TRBV7-2	TGTGCCAGCAGCTTATCTCTAGCGGGGGGCATGGATACGCAGTATTTT	CASSLSLAGGMDTQYF
TRBD2	16	few	TRBJ2-3	TRBV7-3	TGTGCCAGCAGCCCAAAGCCCAGCGGGGGGTTGGATACGCAGTATTTT	CASSPKPSGGLDTQYF
.	15	few	TRBJ2-5	TRBV11-2	TGTGCCAGCAGCCCGAGACTGGGGGTCCAAGAGACCCAGTACTTC	CASSPRLGVQETQYF
.	16	few	TRBJ2-3	TRBV14	TGTGCCAGCAGCCAAGTACCCAGGTTTCTCACAGATACGCAGTATTTT	CASSQVPRFLTDTQYF
TRBD2	16	.	TRBJ2-1	TRBV20-1	TGCAGTGCTAGGGTTCAAGCGGGGGGGCACTACAATGAGCAGTTCTTC	CSARVQAGGHYNEQFF
TRBD1	14	.	TRBJ1-2	TRBV5-1	TGCGCCAGCAGCGTGACAGGGAGGGTCGATGGCTACACCTTC	CASSVTGRVDGYTF
.	14	few	TRBJ1-5	TRBV10-3	TGTGCCATCAGTGAAGGCAGGCAAGGGCAGCCCCAGCATTTT	CAISEGRQGQPQHF
.	13	few	TRBJ2-5	TRBV7-2	TGTGCCAGCACCATCACGAACGGGGTAGCCCAGTACTTC	CASTITNGVAQYF
TRBD2	16	many	TRBJ2-7	TRBV6-1	TGTGCCAGCAGCAGGCCTACTAGCGGATACTCCTACGAGCAGTACTTC	CASSRPTSGYSYEQYF
.	13	.	TRBJ2-7	TRBV20-1	TGCAGTGCTAGAGGGGGAACCCTATACGAGCAGTACTTC	CSARGGTLYEQYF
.	17	many	TRBJ2-5	TRBV4-2	TGTGCCAGCAGCCAAGATCCGGCGGGGCCCTACCAAGAGACCCAGTACTTC	CASSQDPAGPYQETQYF
.	12	.	TRBJ2-5	TRBV14	TGTGCCAGCAGCCAAAAGACGGAGACCCAGTACTTC	CASSQKTETQYF
.	11	few	TRBJ2-1	TRBV20-1	TGCAGTGCTAGTAGGTTATATGAGCAGTTCTTC	CSASRLYEQFF
.	14	.	TRBJ2-7	TRBV6-5	TGTGCCAGCAGTTACTTTCAGGATACCTACGAGCAGTACTTC	CASSYFQDTYEQYF
.	15	many	TRBJ1-2	TRBV7-2	TGTGCCAGCAGCTTAGCAGGGTCACTCGGCTATGGCTACACCTTC	CASSLAGSLGYGYTF
.	16	few	TRBJ2-2	TRBV7-2	TGTGCCAGCAGCTTCGGGCAAGCGTTAAGTGGCGGGGAGCTGTTTTTT	CASSFGQALSGGELFF
TRBD2	17	few	TRBJ2-1	TRBV7-2	TGTGCCAGCAGCACTTATTGGGGGAGCGGGGGGGCCAATGAGCAGTTCTTC	CASSTYWGSGGANEQFF
.	12	many	TRBJ2-3	TRBV10-2	TGCGCCAGCAGTGGTCCCACAGATACGCAGTATTTT	CASSGPTDTQYF
.	14	many	TRBJ2-1	TRBV5-1	TGCGCCAGCAGCTTGAGGCGGGGTGGCAATGAGCAGTTCTTC	CASSLRRGGNEQFF
TRBD1	19	many	TRBJ1-1	TRBV20-1	TGCAGTGCTAGGCCCAACCGCGGGACAGCTCCTTCCGTCGGCACTGAAGCTTTCTTT	CSARPNRGTAPSVGTEAFF
TRBD2	15	.	TRBJ2-7	TRBV5-6	TGTGCCAGCAGCGGATGGGGGGGGAAGGACTACGAGCAGTACTTC	CASSGWGGKDYEQYF
TRBD2	14	few	TRBJ2-1	TRBV10-3	TGTGCCATCAACTTGCGGGGGGGCAAAAATGAGCAGTTCTTC	CAINLRGGKNEQFF
.	15	.	TRBJ1-5	TRBV6-2/TRBV6-3	TGTGCCAGCAGCCGGGACCGAGGTATGAATCAGCCCCAGCATTTT	CASSRDRGMNQPQHF
.	16	.	TRBJ1-5	TRBV18	TGTGCCAGCTCACCCGCCGGGAGGTCTTCGAGGGAGCCCCAGCATTTT	CASSPAGRSSREPQHF
.	14	.	TRBJ2-7	TRBV6-2/TRBV6-3	TGTGCCAGCACCCCGCAGAGGGAGGACCACGAGCAGTACTTC	CASTPQREDHEQYF
TRBD1	15	.	TRBJ1-6	TRBV7-2	TGTGCCAGCAGCTCCCGACAGGGATATAATTCACCCCTCCACTTT	CASSSRQGYNSPLHF
TRBD1	14	many	TRBJ1-2	TRBV6-1	TGTGCCAGCAGCTCAGGGGGCGCTGACTATGGCTACACCTTC	CASSSGGADYGYTF
.	14	few	TRBJ1-1	TRBV6-1	TGTGCCAGCAGCCTCCCGGATGGGGACACTGAAGCTTTCTTT	CASSLPDGDTEAFF
TRBD1	17	.	TRBJ1-5	TRBV4-1	TGCGCCAGCAGCCAAGATTATGCGGGACAGGGAGGCCAGCCCCAGCATTTT	CASSQDYAGQGGQPQHF
TRBD2	14	many	TRBJ2-7	TRBV20-1	TGCAGTGCCAGAGGACTAGCGGGAGTCTACGAGCAGTACTTC	CSARGLAGVYEQYF
.	16	few	TRBJ2-1	TRBV18	TGTGCCAGCTCACCAGTTGAGTATACCGGTTCGGATGAGCAGTTCTTC	CASSPVEYTGSDEQFF
.	12	few	TRBJ2-2	TRBV28	TGTGCCGTAAGGTCGAACACCGGGGAGCTGTTTTTT	CAVRSNTGELFF
.	16	.	TRBJ2-2	TRBV5-1	TGCGCCAGCAGCTCGGGATGGGGGGCGAACACCGGGGAGCTGTTTTTT	CASSSGWGANTGELFF